A single sample gave rise to the 28 T cell receptor beta chains below, sequenced in a study of CD8+CD57+ T cells in acquired aplastic anemia. Patients chosen for sequencing had shown CD8+CD57+ cell expansion by flow cytometry. CDR3 and TCR beta VDJ profiling relied on a genomic DNA template. TCRdb redid the calling of the reads with MiXCR, one entry per CDR3 protein. The sample has roughly 200,000 distinct CDR3 sequences, about three fifths seen once; the top ten hold about two fifths. Sequencing used sorted CD4+, CD8+, or CD8+CD57+ T cells (not recorded which) from PBMCs. The receptors were gathered from a human donor with aplastic anemia.

The V gene is TRBV12-3 or TRBV12-4, the J gene TRBJ1-6; D is undetermined. The length of the CDR3 is 14 residues. V was clipped by 1 base and J by 10 bases, with 11 bases between them. The chain's CDR3 is CASSLEGSSSPLHF. The CDR3, as DNA: TGTGCCAGCAGTTTAGAAGGGTCCTCGTCACCCCTCCACTTT.

V gene TRBV3-2 combines with J gene TRBJ1-6; the table's D call, TRBD1, was not checked against the DNA. TRBV3-2 is described as a pseudogene. This CDR3 has 14 residues. Written as DNA, the CDR3 is TGTGCCAGCAGAGGGACAGGGGGTGGTTCACCCCTCCACTTT. Translation: CASRGTGGGSPLHF.

This clonotype was seen ten or more times. The V gene is TRBV20-1, the J gene TRBJ2-1, with D possibly being TRBD1 or TRBD2 (5 bases each). The V gene lost 5 bases and the J gene lost 7 bases, with 12 bases spanning the gap. The CDR3 runs 12 residues. CDR1 and CDR2 from the germline V gene are DFQATT and SNEGSKA (reference sequence). The CDR3 nucleotides are TGCAGTGCTTCGGGGCCTTGGAATGAGCAGTTCTTC. The encoded protein is CSASGPWNEQFF.

The J gene is TRBJ1-5, the V gene TRBV15; 7 bases fit TRBD1. CDR1 is LNHNV and CDR2 is YYDKDF in the germline V gene (reference sequence). The trim removed 4 bases at V and 0 bases at J, leaving 9 bases unmatched. The CDR3 length is 17 residues. CDR3: CATSMNPGQLSNQPQHF. The DNA for the CDR3 is TGTGCCACCAGCATGAATCCGGGACAGCTTAGCAATCAGCCCCAGCATTTT.

This clonotype was seen repeatedly, ten times or more. This rearrangement joins TRBV20-1 to TRBJ2-2, with 10 bases lining up with TRBD1. Germline V gives CDR1 DFQATT, CDR2 SNEGSKA (reference sequence). The CDR3 has 20 residues. V lost 4 bases, J lost 1 base, and 18 bases stayed unmatched. CDR3 loop: CSANISFCRDRGLNTGELFF. CDR3 in DNA: TGCAGTGCTAATATTTCCTTCTGCCGGGACAGGGGTCTGAACACCGGGGAGCTGTTTTTT.

The rearrangement uses TRBV9 and TRBJ2-5; the D call may be TRBD1 or TRBD2 (5 bases each). The CDR3 is made up of 15 amino acids. In germline, CDR1 is SGDLS, CDR2 YYNGEE. V was pared by 2 bases and J by 5 bases, with 16 bases between. The CDR3 DNA is TGTGCCAGCAGCGTCGGGACCTCCTCCCGGGAGACCCAGTACTTC. Residues: CASSVGTSSRETQYF.

In its sample, this clonotype was seen a few times. The chain carries TRBV7-8 and TRBJ2-1, with D tentatively TRBD1 (5 bases). V was pared by 8 bases and J by 0 bases, with 17 bases between. The CDR3 totals 16 residues. Per germline, CDR1 SGHVS and CDR2 FQNEAQ. Here the CDR3 reads CASLGQGTGSYNEQFF. The CDR3 nucleotides are TGTGCCAGCCTCGGCCAGGGAACAGGCTCCTACAATGAGCAGTTCTTC.

This clonotype came up many times. The chain is built from TRBV4-2 and TRBJ2-5; possible D gene TRBD1, 5 bases. The CDR3 has 13 amino acids. The germline V gene encodes CDR1 LGHNA and CDR2 YNFKEQ. V was clipped by 4 bases and J by 5 bases, with 11 bases between them. The CDR3 bases are TGTGCCAGCAGCCCCCCAGGGATGGAGACCCAGTACTTC. This encodes CASSPPGMETQYF.

This clonotype was seen more than once but under ten times. The chain combines TRBV20-1 with TRBJ2-7, with a weak D call TRBD2 (5 bases). The germline V and J ends were trimmed by 5 bases and 5 bases, with 16 bases remaining between them. This CDR3 is 13 amino acids long. Germline V gene lookup returns CDR1 DFQATT and CDR2 SNEGSKA (reference sequence). CDR3 sequence reads: CSASQRRENEQYF. The CDR3 nucleotides read TGCAGTGCTTCTCAACGCCGGGAAAACGAGCAGTACTTC.

The chain carries TRBV7-8 and TRBJ2-5, with D uncertain. Germline V lookup: CDR1 SGHVS, CDR2 FQNEAQ. The V end lost 1 base, the J end lost 5 bases, and 8 bases lay between the germline ends. The CDR3 spans 13 residues. CDR3 in amino acids: CASSLVFRETQYF. CDR3 bases: TGTGCCAGCAGCTTAGTGTTCAGGGAGACCCAGTACTTC.

The chain combines TRBV5-1 with TRBJ2-5, with no clear D. The CDR3 loop spans 15 amino acids. Trimming cost V 3 bases and J 0 bases, with 12 bases left between them. CDR1 is SGHRS, CDR2 YFSETQ, per germline. As DNA, the CDR3 is TGCGCCAGCAGCTGGGCGGTGGGCAACCAAGAGACCCAGTACTTC. Protein sequence: CASSWAVGNQETQYF.

The V and J genes are TRBV2 and TRBJ1-1; 7 nucleotides agree with TRBD1. The germline gives CDR1 SNHLY, CDR2 FYNNEI. The CDR3 loop spans 15 amino acids. Germline trimming cut 4 bases from V and 0 bases from J; bases unmatched to any gene: 5. CDR3 DNA sequence: TGTGCCAGCAGTGTGAGGGACAGCCTGAACACTGAAGCTTTCTTT. It specifies CASSVRDSLNTEAFF.

The chain uses TRBV10-3 and TRBJ2-7, with 8 bases matching TRBD2. The germline V gene has CDR1 ENHRY and CDR2 SYGVKD. The CDR3 extends over 16 amino acids. V was pared by 4 bases and J by 3 bases, with 11 bases of the junction left unmatched. The CDR3 nucleotides read TGTGCCATCAGTGCCCGCGGGCGGGGGGCCATCTACGAGCAGTACTTC. Translated, it gives CAISARGRGAIYEQYF.

As for this clonotype: An end of the junction does not agree with germline; a read error may underlie this. The V gene is TRBV7-2, the J gene TRBJ2-3; 15 nucleotides line up with TRBD2. The CDR3 is 15 residues long. Germline values: CDR1 SGHTA, CDR2 FQGNSA. Here the CDR3 DNA reads TGTGACAGCAGCTACGGACTAGCGGGAGGGGATACGCAGTATTTT. The encoded protein is CDSSYGLAGGDTQYF.

Details on this clonotype: A much larger clone differs from this one at a single base, so this may be a read error. The V call is TRBV3-1, the J call TRBJ1-2; D gene unclear. The CDR3 sequence is 13 residues long. Germline V gene sequence: CDR1 LGHDT, CDR2 YNNKEL (reference sequence). CDR3 protein: CAGSQSENYGYTF. CDR3 DNA: TGTGCCGGCAGCCAATCGGAGAACTATGGCTACACCTTC.

The V call is TRBV12-3 or TRBV12-4, the J call TRBJ1-6; D uncertain. This CDR3 contains 13 residues. V gave up 6 bases and J gave up 5 bases, with 8 bases separating them. The CDR3 protein is CASRDFNNSPLHF. CDR3 in DNA: TGTGCCAGCAGGGACTTCAATAATTCACCCCTCCACTTT.

Here the CDR3 reads CASSSGTVNTGELFF. CDR3 coding DNA: TGTGCCAGCAGCTCCGGGACAGTCAACACCGGGGAGCTGTTTTTT. This sequence joins TRBV7-8 and TRBJ2-2, with 7 bases aligning to TRBD1. This CDR3 region has 15 residues. Germline CDR1 reads SGHVS; CDR2 reads FQNEAQ. The V segment lost 4 bases and the J segment 2 bases; nucleotides outside the gene matches: 4.

The CDR3 loop reads CASSIDHRGASEQYF. In DNA, the CDR3 is TGTGCCAGTAGTATAGATCACAGGGGGGCCTCGGAGCAGTACTTC. This rearrangement joins TRBV19 to TRBJ2-7; TRBD1 matches 8 bases. The CDR3 has 15 amino acids. V lost 0 bases and J lost 7; bases outside the gene matches: 8. Germline loops: CDR1 LNHDA, CDR2 SQIVND (reference sequence).

V gene TRBV10-3 combines with J gene TRBJ2-3, with D maybe TRBD1 (5 bases). The germline CDR1 and CDR2 sequences are ENHRY and SYGVKD. Trimming stripped 0 bases from V and 2 bases from J, with 9 bases between. This CDR3 region has 15 residues. This CDR3 reads CAISESGAYTDTQYF. For the CDR3, the DNA is TGTGCCATCAGTGAGTCAGGGGCGTACACAGATACGCAGTATTTT.

The rearrangement joins TRBV5-1 to TRBJ2-7; no reliable D call. The germline V gene has CDR1 SGHRS and CDR2 YFSETQ. The CDR3 is 11 residues long. Trimming cost V 0 bases and J 6 bases, with 4 bases left between them. CDR3: CASSLEAEQYF. As DNA, the CDR3 is TGCGCCAGCAGCTTGGAGGCCGAGCAGTACTTC. Complete variable domain (other parts from reference TRBV5-1 and TRBJ2-7): KAGVTQTPRYLIKTRGQQVTLSCSPISGHRSVSWYQQTPGQGLQFLFEYFSETQRNKGNFPGRFSGRQFSNSRSEMNVSTLELGDSALYLCASSLEAEQYFGPGTRLTVT.

This chain connects TRBV15 to TRBJ2-5; D unresolved. There are 14 residues in the CDR3. Per germline, CDR1 LNHNV and CDR2 YYDKDF (reference sequence). Trimming removed 1 base from V and 5 bases from J, with 11 bases in between. In nucleotides, the CDR3 is TGTGCCACCAGCAGAGGGACCGGGTTGGAGACCCAGTACTTC. Translated: CATSRGTGLETQYF.

This chain connects TRBV6-6 to TRBJ2-1; 13 bases agree with TRBD2. The V and J ends lost 2 bases and 4 bases, in that order; junction bases with no gene match: 2. The CDR3 is 16 residues long. Germline V gene sequence: CDR1 MNHNY, CDR2 SVGAGI (reference sequence). CDR3 sequence: CASSYMGLAGYNEQFF. The CDR3 DNA reads as TGTGCCAGCAGTTACATGGGACTAGCGGGATACAATGAGCAGTTCTTC.

This clonotype was observed many times. The chain carries TRBV19 and TRBJ2-1; D gene unclear. V lost 7 bases and J lost 10, with 11 bases in between. The CDR3 loop spans 11 amino acids. Per germline, CDR1 LNHDA and CDR2 SQIVND (reference sequence). As DNA, the CDR3 is TGTGCCAGTATGTTCGGTAGGGAGCAGTTCTTC. Its translation: CASMFGREQFF. Supplemented by reference TRBV19 and TRBJ2-1, the full variable domain reads DGGITQSPKYLFRKEGQNVTLSCEQNLNHDAMYWYRQDPGQGLRLIYYSQIVNDFQKGDIAEGYSVSREKKESFPLTVTSAQKNPTAFYLCASMFGREQFFGPGTRLTVL.

The V and J genes are TRBV6-5 and TRBJ2-3; no definite D call. The CDR3 runs 13 residues. V lost 4 bases to trimming and J lost 3 bases, with 8 bases between them. CDR1 MNHEY and CDR2 SVGAGI come from the germline V gene. The CDR3 sequence: CASSSSRTDTQYF. The CDR3 nucleotides read TGTGCCAGCAGTTCTTCCCGGACAGATACGCAGTATTTT.

This clonotype was picked up a small number of times. This sequence joins TRBV20-1 and TRBJ2-6; D not certain. CDR3 size: 12 residues. Per germline, CDR1 DFQATT and CDR2 SNEGSKA (reference sequence). V dropped 0 bases and J dropped 3 bases, with 0 bases sitting between them. The CDR3 region has the DNA TGCAGTGCTAGAGATGGGGCCAACGTCCTGACTTTC. It translates to CSARDGANVLTF.

This clonotype was counted ten times or more. J is TRBJ1-2 and V is TRBV29-1; 8 positions match TRBD1. CDR1 SQVTM and CDR2 ANQGSEA come from the germline V gene. This CDR3 region has 13 residues. The junction had 6 bases not matched to a gene; V was cut back by 5 bases and J by 4 bases. The CDR3 loop reads CSVRQDRAYGYTF. In DNA form, the CDR3 reads TGCAGCGTTCGCCAGGACAGGGCCTATGGCTACACCTTC.

In its sample, this clonotype was seen many times. The chain links TRBV20-1 to TRBJ1-1; weak D call: TRBD1 (5 bases). Germline values: CDR1 DFQATT, CDR2 SNEGSKA (reference sequence). The CDR3 consists of 13 residues. V lost 4 bases and J 0 bases, leaving 9 bases between the germline ends. CDR3 sequence reads: CSANQGMNTEAFF. The CDR3 DNA reads as TGCAGTGCTAATCAGGGCATGAACACTGAAGCTTTCTTT.

The V call is TRBV28, the J call TRBJ1-1; D might be TRBD1 (5 bases). CDR1 MDHEN and CDR2 SYDVKM come from the germline V gene. This CDR3 spans 15 amino acids. The V end lost 4 bases, the J end lost 0 bases, and 12 bases lay between the germline ends. CDR3 residues: CASSSSRGVNTEAFF. The CDR3 bases are TGTGCCAGCAGTTCGTCTAGAGGGGTGAACACTGAAGCTTTCTTT.